Following are 13 T cell receptor beta chains from one sample sequenced in a study of T cell responses to AZD1222 COVID-19 vaccine. The repertoire was sequenced with immunoSEQ multiplex PCR; TCRdb's copy has only in-frame clones and lacks some. This sample has 95,000 to 110,000 clones, with approximately 90% found just once. The material sequenced was peripheral blood, taken 28 days after the second AZD1222 dose. The receptors stem from an adult who received the AZD1222 COVID-19 vaccine.

This clone has only one observation. V gene TRBV29-1 combines with J gene TRBJ2-6; D possibly corresponds to TRBD2 (5 bases). In germline, CDR1 is SQVTM, CDR2 ANQGSEA. Between the trimmed V and J ends, which lost 6 bases and 0 bases, there was a span of 12 bases. The CDR3 is 15 residues long. For the CDR3, the DNA is TGCAGCGTGGGAGTCTCGGGCTCTGGGGCCAACGTCCTGACTTTC. It is translated as CSVGVSGSGANVLTF.

The V gene is TRBV10-1, the J gene TRBJ2-7; D perhaps matches TRBD2 (6 bases). V was clipped by 3 bases and J by 2 bases, with 11 bases between them. Germline V CDR1 and CDR2: WNHNN, SYGVQD (reference sequence). This CDR3 has 14 amino acids. The CDR3 region has the DNA TGCGCCAGCAGTGACGGGGGACGCGCCTACGAGCAGTACTTC. It encodes CASSDGGRAYEQYF.

The chain couples TRBV25-1 to TRBJ2-7; D is perhaps TRBD2 (5 bases). V dropped 2 bases and J dropped 6 bases, with 11 bases sitting between them. The germline gives CDR1 MGHDK, CDR2 SYGVNS. This CDR3 is built from 13 residues. The CDR3 is CASSEVRVAEQYF. DNA of the CDR3: TGTGCCAGCAGTGAAGTGAGGGTGGCCGAGCAGTACTTC.

The rearrangement uses TRBV10-3 and TRBJ1-3, with D possibly being TRBD1 (6 bases). This CDR3 has 15 amino acids. Germline V gene data show CDR1 as ENHRY and CDR2 as SYGVKD. Trimming cost V 10 bases and J 0 bases, with 16 bases left between them. The CDR3 sequence is CATVGGLDSGNTIYF. The DNA for the CDR3 is TGTGCCACCGTGGGGGGGCTAGACTCTGGAAACACCATATATTTT.

The chain links TRBV5-1 to TRBJ2-2, with 8 bases lining up with TRBD1. After removal of 4 bases from V and 6 bases from J, the junction contained 5 bases not matched to a gene. Looked up from germline, CDR1 is SGHRS and CDR2 is YFSETQ. CDR3 length: 14 amino acids. CDR3 region: CASSPGGASGELFF. The CDR3 bases are TGCGCCAGCAGCCCAGGGGGCGCGTCCGGGGAGCTGTTTTTT.

The V gene is TRBV19, the J gene TRBJ2-3, with TRBD2 matching 7 bases. There are 14 residues in the CDR3. V lost 3 bases to trimming and J lost 3 bases; unmatched junction nucleotides: 3. Germline values: CDR1 LNHDA, CDR2 SQIVND (reference sequence). The CDR3 loop is CASSMGGGTDTQYF. DNA of the CDR3: TGTGCCAGTAGTATGGGCGGGGGAACAGATACGCAGTATTTT.

The chain carries TRBV16 and TRBJ1-5; D is possibly TRBD1 (6 bases). The ends were cut back, 3 bases at V and 2 bases at J, with 11 bases in the middle. The CDR3 consists of 15 residues. CDR1 and CDR2 (germline): KGHSY, FQNENV. The CDR3 sequence: CASSQEGQRNQPQHF. The CDR3 DNA reads TGTGCCAGCAGCCAGGAAGGACAGCGCAATCAGCCCCAGCATTTT.

The chain carries TRBV5-1 and TRBJ1-4; D possibly corresponds to TRBD1 (5 bases). Deletions cut 0 bases from V and 4 bases from J, with 10 bases between. The CDR3 covers 15 residues. Germline CDR1 reads SGHRS; CDR2 reads YFSETQ. For the CDR3, the DNA is TGCGCCAGCAGCTTGGCCGGGACGGATAATGAAAAACTGTTTTTT. Protein product: CASSLAGTDNEKLFF.

Only one count was recorded for this clone. The chain is built from TRBV5-5 and TRBJ1-4; D remains ambiguous. V was shortened by 3 bases and J by 0 bases, with 21 bases between the two germline ends. This CDR3 region has 19 residues. The V gene's germline CDR1 is SGHKS and CDR2 YYEKEE (reference sequence). The CDR3 reads CASSYTIFIGFSTNEKLFF. CDR3 nucleotide sequence: TGTGCCAGCAGCTATACAATTTTCATAGGTTTTTCAACTAATGAAAAACTGTTTTTT.

The V and J genes are TRBV2 and TRBJ2-3, with TRBD2 identical over 8 bases. With 0 bases clipped from V and 0 bases from J, the junction kept 14 bases outside the gene matches. The germline V gene encodes CDR1 SNHLY and CDR2 FYNNEI. There are 20 residues in the CDR3. CDR3 residues: CASSEAEWASGSQSTDTQYF. CDR3 DNA sequence: TGTGCCAGCAGTGAAGCGGAATGGGCTAGCGGGTCACAAAGCACAGATACGCAGTATTTT.

The chain recombines TRBV7-9 with TRBJ1-2; TRBD1 matches 8 bases. The CDR3 runs to 14 residues. From germline, CDR1 is SEHNR and CDR2 FQNEAQ (reference sequence). V trimming: 2 bases; J trimming: 6 bases; junction bases outside the gene matches: 5. CDR3 DNA sequence: TGTGCCAGCAGCTTACGGCAGGGGGCAAATGGCTACACCTTC. Protein sequence: CASSLRQGANGYTF.

The chain couples TRBV28 to TRBJ1-4, with D tentatively TRBD1 (5 bases). CDR1 and CDR2 (germline): MDHEN, SYDVKM. Deletions cut 3 bases from V and 6 bases from J, with 14 bases between. This CDR3 has 15 amino acids. CDR3 loop: CASSLGQGGDEKLFF. The CDR3 coding sequence is TGTGCCAGCAGTTTGGGTCAGGGCGGAGATGAAAAACTGTTTTTT.

The gene calls are TRBV9 and TRBJ2-7, with D possibly TRBD1 on 5 matching bases. The CDR3 covers 15 residues. Per the germline V gene, CDR1 is SGDLS and CDR2 is YYNGEE. V gave up 4 bases and J gave up 3 bases, with 17 bases separating them. The CDR3 reads CASSPKGWGNYEQYF. The CDR3 nucleotides read TGTGCCAGCAGCCCTAAGGGGTGGGGCAACTACGAGCAGTACTTC.